Below, one T cell receptor (beta chain) is given with its context. The data are from a study of T cells in Graves' hyperthyroidism and ophthalmopathy. The CDR3 has 16 amino acids. The ends were cut back, 6 bases at V and 1 base at J, with 18 bases in the middle. The germline V gene has CDR1 SEHNR and CDR2 FQNEAQ (reference sequence). Authors of the study amplified TCR beta CDR3 regions from RNA transcripts. Carried out on the TCR CDR3, a first-round RT-PCR used the HTBI primer set. TCRdb re-analysed the multiplex PCR reads in MiXCR, keeping a single row per CDR3 protein. The repertoire consists of 480,000 or so distinct CDR3 sequences, with 40% to 50% occurring once and the leading ten covering about two fifths.

V gene TRBV7-9 combines with J gene TRBJ1-1, with D hard to call. The specimen was peripheral blood or thyroid tissue (not recorded which). This sequence originates from an adult woman with Graves' disease, either hyperthyroidism or ophthalmopathy (not recorded which). The CDR3 sequence is CASSAREGQPNTEAFF. The CDR3 bases are TGTGCCAGCAGTGCTAGAGAGGGCCAGCCGAACACTGAAGCTTTCTTT.